This TCR beta chain is drawn from a study of human T cells and chemical hapten exposure. The overall study: 2% DPC applied to a roughly 2 cm by roughly 2 cm arm area sensitized donors. Study-wide results and limits: Alopecia in the donors means their immune response may deviate from healthy people's. The study found expanded TCRs formed significantly more large CDR3 similarity clusters than controls. TCRs at a frequency above 1 in 1000 stayed unchanged with DPC sensitization.

Trimming cost V 4 bases and J 3 bases; bases outside gene matches: 6. Germline values: CDR1 KGHSH, CDR2 LQKENI. The CDR3 has 15 residues. Specified time point: patch test 1, 2 weeks after DPC sensitization. Regarding treatment: therapeutic diphenylcyclopropenone sensitization with weekly scalp DPC. TCRdb itself ran the RACE reads through MiXCR, one entry per CDR3 protein. Here the sample spans some 50,000 distinct CDR3 sequences, about 9% being singletons. This clonotype was seen many times. Its antigen is still unknown. The rearrangement links TRBV18 to TRBJ2-3, with 8 bases identical to TRBD1. This receptor was identified in a woman aged 35 to 49 with alopecia areata. Some clones in this sample may be carry-over from other donors' samples. The sequenced sample was whole blood, obtained in connection with sensitization to the hapten diphenylcyclopropenone (DPC). CDR3 nucleotides: TGTGCCAGCTCACTGACAGGGGCTGGGACAGATACGCAGTATTTT. Amino acid sequence: CASSLTGAGTDTQYF.